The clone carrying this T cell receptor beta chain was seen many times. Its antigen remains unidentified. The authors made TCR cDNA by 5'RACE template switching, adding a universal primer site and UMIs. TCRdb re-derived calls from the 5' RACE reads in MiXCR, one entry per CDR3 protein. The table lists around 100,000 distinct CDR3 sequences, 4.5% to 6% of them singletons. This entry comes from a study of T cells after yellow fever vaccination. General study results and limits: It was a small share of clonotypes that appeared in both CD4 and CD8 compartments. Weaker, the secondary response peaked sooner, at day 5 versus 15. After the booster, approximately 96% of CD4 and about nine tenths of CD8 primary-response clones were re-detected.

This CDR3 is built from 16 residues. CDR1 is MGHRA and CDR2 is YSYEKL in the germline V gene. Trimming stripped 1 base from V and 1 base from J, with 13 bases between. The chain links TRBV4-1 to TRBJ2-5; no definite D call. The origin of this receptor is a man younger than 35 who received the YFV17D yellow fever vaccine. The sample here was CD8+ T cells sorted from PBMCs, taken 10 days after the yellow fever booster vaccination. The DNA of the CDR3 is TGCGCCAGCAGCCAAGGATGGAAAGCCACCCAAGAGACCCAGTACTTC. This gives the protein CASSQGWKATQETQYF.